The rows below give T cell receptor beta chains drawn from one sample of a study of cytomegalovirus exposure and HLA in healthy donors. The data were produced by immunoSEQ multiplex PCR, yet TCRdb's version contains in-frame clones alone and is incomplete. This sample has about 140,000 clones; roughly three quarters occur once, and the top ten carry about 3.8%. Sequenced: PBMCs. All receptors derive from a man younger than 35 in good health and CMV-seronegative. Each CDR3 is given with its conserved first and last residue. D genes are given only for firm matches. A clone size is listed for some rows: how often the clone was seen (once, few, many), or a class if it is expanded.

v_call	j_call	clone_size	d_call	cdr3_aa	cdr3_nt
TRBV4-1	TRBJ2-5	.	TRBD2	CASSSRGLAGGLGETQYF	TGCGCCAGCAGCTCAAGAGGACTAGCGGGGGGGCTCGGGGAGACCCAGTACTTC
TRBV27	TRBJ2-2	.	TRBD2	CASSFRAPLAGGSKGGELFF	TGTGCCAGCAGTTTCAGGGCCCCACTAGCGGGAGGATCAAAGGGCGGGGAGCTGTTTTTT
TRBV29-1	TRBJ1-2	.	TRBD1	CSGRDSYGYTF	TGCAGCGGAAGGGACAGCTATGGCTACACCTTC
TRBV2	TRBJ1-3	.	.	CASQKTSGNTIYF	TGTGCCAGTCAAAAGACATCTGGAAACACCATATATTTT
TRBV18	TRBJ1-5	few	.	CASSPNGAGVLGQPQHF	TGTGCCAGCTCACCTAACGGGGCAGGGGTCCTCGGTCAGCCCCAGCATTTT
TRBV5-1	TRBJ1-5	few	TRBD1	CASSEMTGFSNQPQHF	TGCGCCAGCAGCGAAATGACAGGGTTTAGCAATCAGCCCCAGCATTTT
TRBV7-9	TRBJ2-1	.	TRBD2	CASSLEGTSRNEQFF	TGTGCCAGCAGCTTAGAGGGGACTAGTCGCAATGAGCAGTTCTTC
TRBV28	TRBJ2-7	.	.	CASGLTGEQYF	TGTGCCAGCGGGTTGACTGGGGAGCAGTACTTC
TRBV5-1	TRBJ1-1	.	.	CASSLARNSVAFF	TGCGCCAGCAGCTTGGCCCGAAACAGTGTAGCTTTCTTT
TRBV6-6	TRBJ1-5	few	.	CASSYQGGTDQPQHF	TGTGCCAGCAGTTACCAAGGGGGTACGGATCAGCCCCAGCATTTT
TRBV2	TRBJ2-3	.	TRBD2	CASSGLAGGNTDTQYF	TGTGCCAGCAGTGGTTTAGCGGGGGGGAACACAGATACGCAGTATTTT
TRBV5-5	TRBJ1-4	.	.	CASSLQTTTNEKLFF	TGTGCCAGCAGCTTGCAGACTACAACTAATGAAAAACTGTTTTTT